Below are 16 T cell receptor beta chains sequenced from a single sample in a study (dated by TCRdb to the mid-2010s). To prepare the library, 5' RACE was applied. The listed sequencing device is Illumina MiSeq. TCRdb took the public reads, trimmed them with fastp at Q25, ran MiXCR for clone calling and kept in-frame beta chains. Each entry merges the rows of one CDR3 protein and shows their most common DNA and genes. A total of some 64,000 distinct CDR3 sequences appear in this sample, 22% of them only once. Just under 3% of the sample goes to the ten largest clones. The sequenced sample consisted of memory CD4+ T cells sorted from a lymph node. This specimen's cell subset or site label, interpreted: memory CD4+ T cells, CD4+CD45RO+CD25-. These receptors all come from a female donor with breast cancer.

The V call is TRBV2, the J call TRBJ1-5; weak D call: TRBD1 (5 bases). V shed 6 bases and J shed 6 bases, with 21 bases lying between them. CDR1 and CDR2 (germline): SNHLY, FYNNEI. This CDR3 is built from 16 residues. The CDR3 DNA is TGTGCCAGCAGCACAACCGGGGGTGGTGGTGGTCAGCCCCAGCATTTT. Translation: CASSTTGGGGGQPQHF.

A few counts support this clonotype. Germline is not matched at one junction end, which may reflect a read error. V usage is TRBV7-7 and J usage is TRBJ2-2; a possible D gene is TRBD1 (5 bases). CDR3 length: 13 amino acids. The germline gives CDR1 SSHAT, CDR2 FNYEAQ (reference sequence). The CDR3 here is CASSAGRTGELFF. DNA of the CDR3: TGTGCTAGCAGCGCAGGGCGAACCGGGGAGCTGTTTTTT.

This rearrangement joins TRBV5-6 to TRBJ2-2; possibly TRBD1 for D (6 bases). CDR1 is SGHDT and CDR2 is YYEEEE in the germline V gene. This CDR3 spans 16 amino acids. Trimming removed 1 base from V and 0 bases from J, with 10 bases in between. The CDR3 spells CASSLMGAPNTGELFF. CDR3 DNA sequence: TGTGCCAGCAGCTTGATGGGGGCCCCGAACACCGGGGAGCTGTTTTTT.

This clonotype is medium-sized in the sample. The V gene is TRBV10-3, the J gene TRBJ1-4, with 9 bases lining up with TRBD1. This CDR3 region has 13 residues. In germline, CDR1 is ENHRY, CDR2 SYGVKD. V shed 6 bases and J 6 bases; nucleotides not matched to a gene: 2. CDR3 loop: CAIRGQGDEKLFF. The CDR3 nucleotides read TGTGCCATCAGGGGACAGGGCGATGAAAAACTGTTTTTT.

The chain's CDR3 is CATQGLAGADTQYF. The CDR3 region has the DNA TGTGCCACCCAAGGACTAGCGGGGGCAGATACGCAGTATTTT. The V gene is TRBV15, the J gene TRBJ2-3, with 13 bases fitting TRBD2. CDR1 and CDR2 from the germline V gene are LNHNV and YYDKDF (reference sequence). CDR3 size: 14 residues. V shed 8 bases, J shed 4 bases, and the junction held 3 bases outside the gene matches. The complete variable domain, with remaining parts taken from reference TRBV15 and TRBJ2-3, reads DAMVIQNPRYQVTQFGKPVTLSCSQTLNHNVMYWYQQKSSQAPKLLFHYYDKDFNNEADTPDNFQSRRPNTSFCFLDIRSPGLGDTAMYLCATQGLAGADTQYFGPGTRLTVL.

The rearrangement uses TRBV7-2 and TRBJ2-5; D unclear. Germline V CDR1 and CDR2: SGHTA, FQGNSA. Trimming shortened V by 3 bases and J by 4 bases, and 6 bases separated the two germline ends. The CDR3 runs 12 residues. The CDR3 nucleotides are TGTGCCAGCAGCTTGTCGGGAGAGACCCAGTACTTC. Encoded protein: CASSLSGETQYF.

This sequence joins TRBV6-2 or TRBV6-3 and TRBJ2-7; 7 bases map to TRBD2. Germline V lookup: CDR1 MNHEY, CDR2 SVGEGT. The CDR3 totals 13 residues. J gave up 2 bases and V 6 bases, and 4 bases lay outside the gene matches. The CDR3 DNA reads as TGTGCCAGCAGCCCGGGGACTACCTACGAGCAGTACTTC. Amino acid sequence: CASSPGTTYEQYF.

The chain uses TRBV5-1 and TRBJ1-1; D is ambiguous. The CDR3 loop spans 14 amino acids. Trimming took off 6 bases at V and 1 base at J, with 13 bases between the two ends. Germline values: CDR1 SGHRS, CDR2 YFSETQ. The CDR3, as DNA: TGCGCCAGCAACTCGAGGGAGGGGAACACTGAAGCTTTCTTT. Translation: CASNSREGNTEAFF.

The J gene is TRBJ1-4, the V gene TRBV30; D unresolved. V lost 1 base and J 4 bases, leaving 13 bases between the germline ends. CDR3 length equals 15 residues. From germline, CDR1 is GTSNPN and CDR2 SVGIG (reference sequence). CDR3 in amino acids: CAWSDPGPLNEKLFF. Here the CDR3 DNA reads TGTGCCTGGAGTGATCCCGGGCCACTTAATGAAAAACTGTTTTTT.

Relative to its sample, this clonotype is medium-sized. The gene calls are TRBV3-1 and TRBJ2-5; no clear D. This CDR3 is 11 amino acids long. The germline V and J ends were trimmed by 2 bases and 6 bases, with 4 bases remaining between them. In germline, CDR1 is LGHDT, CDR2 YNNKEL (reference sequence). CDR3 residues: CASSQSQTQYF. The CDR3 nucleotides read TGTGCCAGCAGCCAATCTCAGACCCAGTACTTC.

The genes are TRBV6-1 and TRBJ1-6; a possible D gene is TRBD1 (5 bases). The CDR3 is 17 amino acids. V was clipped by 6 bases and J by 0 bases, with 15 bases between them. Germline values: CDR1 MNHNS, CDR2 SASEGT. Here the CDR3 DNA reads TGTGCCAGCAGCTCGGGACTCCCGAGCTCCTATAATTCACCCCTCCACTTT. It yields the protein CASSSGLPSSYNSPLHF.

This clonotype was seen only a few times. The rearrangement links TRBV6-5 to TRBJ2-2; the D gene is possibly TRBD2 (5 bases). V lost 10 bases, J lost 0 bases, and 12 bases lay in between. CDR1 is MNHEY, CDR2 SVGAGI, per germline. CDR3 length equals 14 residues. The CDR3 loop reads CATLSGTNTGELFF. The CDR3 region has the DNA TGTGCCACCCTCTCCGGGACGAACACCGGGGAGCTGTTTTTT.

This clonotype was found a few times. The CDR3 region is CSASGGTGNTEAFF. As DNA, the CDR3 is TGCAGTGCTAGTGGGGGGACAGGGAACACTGAAGCTTTCTTT. The chain recombines TRBV20-1 with TRBJ1-1; TRBD1 agrees at 8 bases. The junction had 4 bases not matched to a gene; V was cut back by 3 bases and J by 1 base. From germline, CDR1 is DFQATT and CDR2 SNEGSKA (reference sequence). This CDR3 contains 14 residues.

This clonotype was recorded a few times. The chain employs TRBV20-1 and TRBJ2-7, with D possibly being TRBD1 (6 bases). V lost 6 bases, J lost 2 bases, and 14 bases lay in between. The CDR3 has 13 amino acids. Germline V gene sequence: CDR1 DFQATT, CDR2 SNEGSKA (reference sequence). The CDR3, as DNA: TGCAGTGCGAGCGAGGACAGTACCTACGAGCAGTACTTC. The encoded protein is CSASEDSTYEQYF.

The chain couples TRBV28 to TRBJ1-5; 9 positions agree with TRBD1. Trimming at V came to 6 bases and at J to 11 bases, leaving 14 bases not matched to a gene. The CDR3 is made up of 15 amino acids. Germline lookup yields CDR1 MDHEN and CDR2 SYDVKM. Here the CDR3 DNA reads TGTGCCAGCAGAGGCGTAGGACAGGGGACGTTAGCCCAGCATTTT. Its translation: CASRGVGQGTLAQHF.

Only a few counts were recorded for this clonotype. The chain uses TRBV27 and TRBJ1-4; 7 bases are shared with TRBD1. V shed 8 bases and J 10 bases; nucleotides not matched to a gene: 19. This CDR3 spans 16 amino acids. Germline V gene lookup returns CDR1 MNHEY and CDR2 SMNVEV (reference sequence). CDR3 bases: TGTGCCAGCGGCCTCGCGAATTTAGGGGGCGTGGGAAAACTGTTTTTT. As protein: CASGLANLGGVGKLFF.